The T cell receptor beta chain described here comes from a study of molecular identifiers for immune sequencing clone quantification. TCRdb ran MiXCR on the PCR reads and lists one entry per CDR3 protein. Among around 470,000 distinct CDR3 sequences, about a fifth were seen once, and the ten largest hold more than 0.8%. The CDR3 is made up of 14 amino acids. Trimming cost V 7 bases and J 2 bases, with 14 bases left between them. The germline V gene encodes CDR1 LGHNA and CDR2 YNFKEQ. This clonotype showed up many times. This clonotype was sampled from a human donor in good health. Some libraries in this study had Jurkat cell RNA spiked in. V and J are TRBV4-2 and TRBJ1-2; a weak D match, TRBD1 (5 bases). Sequenced material: naive CD8+ T cells from blood, with Jurkat cell RNA spiked in. Subset described: FACS-sorted CD8+CD4-CCR7+CD45RA+ naive T cells. DNA for the CDR3: TGTGCCAGCAATACACCGGGGGGAAACTATGGCTACACCTTC. This encodes CASNTPGGNYGYTF.